This T cell receptor beta chain was identified in a study of cytomegalovirus exposure and HLA in healthy donors (TCRdb year 2017). In the study overall: According to an earlier analysis of several hundred of the donors, some 170 million T cells yielded 100 million or so unique TCR beta sequences and less than 300 Gb of sequence data. Around 330 gigabases of sequencing data and roughly 80 million unique TCR sequences made up an early release that covered nearly 650 HLA-typed donors. Of the 350 to 400 genotyped donors, around 81% fell in the genetic ancestry cluster associated with self-reported Caucasian donors. The study was designed to test whether signatures of past pathogen exposure could be identified by cataloging public T cell receptors. The T cell repertoires of under 750 subjects were profiled by immunosequencing and related to cytomegalovirus serostatus. In addition to the first cohort of 500 to 850 subjects, a separate validation cohort of under 150 different subjects was used. High-throughput TCR immunosequencing, statistical association of individual TCRs with disease status, and machine learning were combined to predict cytomegalovirus infection status. In a later analysis, previously published TCR beta repertoires from more than 500 donors were re-analyzed and high-resolution HLA genotyping was added so that TCR occurrence patterns could be studied. Rather than drawing on any new phenotypic data, the later analysis identified candidate immune exposures from TCR beta sequences and the way those sequences occurred across donors. An earlier analysis of a few hundred of the donors applied high-throughput TCR beta sequencing to assess whether each TCR beta V gene segment acted as functional or pseudogenic. Donor age, sex, ethnicity and CMV serostatus were collected together with the repertoire data. In a later genetic analysis, genome-wide SNP genotypes for about 60% of the 666 donors were used, and that subset was treated as a discovery cohort. All discovery cohort repertoires had been generated using a single sequencing platform. HLA typing covered class I and class II loci at four-digit resolution. Typing coverage varied by locus: roughly 629-630 donors for A, B, C, DRB1 and DQB1; roughly 510 for DQA1; approximately 570 for DPA1; 400 to 480 for DPB1. Because of strong linkage in the cohort, roughly five DR-DQ haplotypes were treated as single units for association and clustering. Among almost 400 genotyped donors of the cohort, an average of around 240,000 unique TCR beta nucleotide sequences were sequenced per donor, roughly 20% of them non-productive.

General findings and caveats noted by the study authors: Sequencing depth was assumed to be roughly uniform across donors in the presence/absence analyses, though that assumption may not hold. According to the authors, the approach could potentially be generalized to other disease states and immunological phenotypes. The classifier was reported to diagnose cytomegalovirus status with high specificity and sensitivity in both the original cohort and the validation cohort. Because the 87-base-pair reads could not distinguish some IMGT-functional V segments, including TRBV6-2 and TRBV6-3, those segments were excluded. In a later analysis, HLA-associated TCR beta chains were found to be more clonally expanded and to have lower generation probabilities than equally common non-associated chains. According to a later analysis, parvovirus B19, influenza, CMV and Epstein-Barr virus appeared linked to several top co-occurrence clusters. According to a later genetic analysis, donors in an Asian-associated ancestry cluster had fewer N-insertions in productive TCRs than the roughly 660-donor mean. Because counts were too low, about 18 rarely observed V segments, including chromosome 9 orphons, were excluded from the earlier analysis of 587 of the donors. A cluster of highly shared sequence variants was judged likely to represent a technical artifact of the sequencing pipeline. In a later analysis, most CMV-associated TCR beta chains were found to appear HLA-restricted, with HLA associations seemingly driven largely by CMV exposure. Because HLA typing was missing for some donors at each locus, association tests included only the typed subset. An earlier analysis of approximately 590 of the donors showed that most TCR beta V segments appeared in productive rearrangements either about 87% or about 30% of the time, which broadly matched IMGT annotations. In vitro tests confirmed that three of the cytomegalovirus-associated TCR beta chains recognize cytomegalovirus antigens. In a later analysis, TCR association rates were found to vary across HLA loci, with the most associated TCRs seen for DRB1 alleles and the fewest for HLA-C alleles. A further reported finding was that TCR beta sequences accurately predicted the HLA-A and HLA-B alleles for most subjects in the first cohort. In this cohort, only TCR beta chains were sequenced, and detectable features were limited by the absence of alpha or paired-chain data. The only immune exposure information available for the cohort was CMV serostatus. The study listed 164 TCR beta chains as associated with cytomegalovirus. Correlated functional status among segregating V segments might reflect linkage disequilibrium, but an unknown experimental factor could not be ruled out. Assigning TCR associations to individual alleles was difficult when HLA alleles, especially DR and DQ, strongly co-occurred. At a false discovery rate of 0.05, a later analysis linked under 20,000 TCR beta sequences to specific HLA alleles. A later genetic analysis associated a missense DCLRE1C variant with V-gene and J-gene trimming of TCR beta chains, and an independent cohort replicated the association. While some public TCRs were present in many individuals, most TCR sequences turned up only very rarely across donors.

Comments on this clone: Its antigen is unknown. No quality values exist for individual bases; no much larger clone is one base distant.

For CDR1 and CDR2, the germline V gene (reference sequence) lists SEHNR and FQNEAQ. Its CDR3 holds 18 amino acids, cysteine through phenylalanine. CDR3 DNA is the only sequence kept; it has 54 bases, read in frame from the first base. Compared with germline, V lacks 1 base and J lacks 4 bases; bases without a gene match: 11. The cohort consisted of 650 to 850 healthy bone marrow donors. Cohort members were all nominally healthy when sampled, although unrecorded immune exposures were likely present. The donor tested CMV seronegative and was one of the 352 seronegative cohort members. A peripheral blood sample was provided by each donor, and peripheral blood mononuclear cells were used for TCR beta sequencing. The Qiagen DNeasy Blood Extraction Kit was used to extract genomic DNA from the blood cell samples. Libraries came from the immunoSEQ multiplex PCR assay. A mixture of 60 forward primers for TCR Vbeta segments and 13 reverse primers for TCR Jbeta segments was used in the multiplex PCR. The CDR3 region of rearranged TCR beta genes was amplified from genomic DNA with a multiplex PCR assay. The amplified TCR beta libraries were sequenced on the Illumina HiSeq System as 87-base-pair reads. The paper's data handling went like this. Across the 700 or so repertoires, a later analysis counted 60 million to 90 million unique TCR beta chains, about 10 million of which were shared by at least two donors. A nearest-neighbor algorithm error-corrected the raw reads and collapsed the reads into unique sequences, merging closely related sequences to remove PCR and sequencing errors. V, D and J gene segments were assigned by aligning CDR3 sequences to IMGT reference sequences. For a sequence to be retained, at least a six-nucleotide match to both a V gene segment and a J gene segment was required. A rearrangement was called productive if the CDR3 had no stop codons and remained in frame with V and J, and every other rearrangement was called non-productive. Following IMGT convention, CDR3 was defined as the stretch from the second conserved V-encoded cysteine to the conserved J-encoded phenylalanine. The earlier analysis of about 530 of the donors excluded any sequence lacking an unambiguous match to a single V gene segment. An earlier analysis of several hundred of the donors called V segments functional above 56.7% productive rearrangements and segregating when the between-donor standard deviation exceeded 5%. A statistical classification framework was developed to diagnose cytomegalovirus status using the catalog of TCR beta chain sequences. A later analysis assigned V and J genes by comparing TCR nucleotide sequences with IMGT/GENE-DB human TR gene sequences. In a later analysis, CDR3 sequences and most-parsimonious VDJ recombination scenarios were assigned using the TCRdist pipeline. In a later analysis, every TCR beta chain was defined by the combination of its CDR3 amino acid sequence and its V-gene family, and reads without a unique V-gene family were dropped. In a later analysis, approximately 640 highly shared, low-generation-probability nucleotide sequences were removed to address suspected cross-contamination and a sequencing artifact. In a later analysis, a clonal expansion index for each public chain was calculated from normalized within-repertoire ranks of inferred template counts. In a later analysis, generation probabilities were computed using a VDJ recombination model fitted to out-of-frame rearrangements, and the results were checked against IGoR. In a later analysis, hypergeometric tests were used to score TCR-TCR, TCR-HLA and TCR-CMV co-occurrence, with a repertoire-size bias correction applied to TCR pairs. A later analysis estimated false discovery rates by permuting HLA or CMV assignments 20 times. A later analysis grouped co-occurring TCRs with DBSCAN, adding TCRdist sequence similarity when clustering within HLA-allele-positive subsets. Co-occurrence clustering excluded repertoires with fewer than 30,000 or more than 120,000 public chains, plus five with anomalous nucleotide sharing. Sourced from immuneACCESS, this table was stored by TCRdb with only in-frame sequences that have V and J called. A share of the clones is absent; for the studies checked, an unresolved V gene accounts for under half, and the remainder has no known explanation. The DNA was the basis for D and trimming; V, J and clone size are from that table. The sample has 150,000 to 200,000 clones on record, approximately 80% of them singletons. Around 1.9% of the sample rests with the top ten.

The TCR comes from a man younger than 35 in good health and CMV-seronegative. The rearrangement joined TRBV7-9 to TRBJ2-3, and 10 junction bases match TRBD2. The sample taken for sequencing was PBMCs. The nucleotide sequence reads as follows: TGTGCCAGCAGCTTAGATCTCTGGGCTAGCGGGAGCCCAGATACGCAGTATTTT. Its amino acids are CASSLDLWASGSPDTQYF.